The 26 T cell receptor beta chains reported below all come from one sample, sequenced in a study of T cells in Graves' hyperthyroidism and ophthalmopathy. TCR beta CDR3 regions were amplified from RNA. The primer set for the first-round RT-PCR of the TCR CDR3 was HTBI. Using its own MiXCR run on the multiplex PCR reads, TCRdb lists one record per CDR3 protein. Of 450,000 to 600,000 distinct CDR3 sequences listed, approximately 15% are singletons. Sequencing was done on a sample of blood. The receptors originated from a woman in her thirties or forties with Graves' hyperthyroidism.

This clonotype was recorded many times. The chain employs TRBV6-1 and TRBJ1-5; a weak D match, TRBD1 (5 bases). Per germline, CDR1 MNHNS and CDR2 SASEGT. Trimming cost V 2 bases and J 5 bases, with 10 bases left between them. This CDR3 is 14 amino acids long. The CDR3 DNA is TGTGCCAGCAGTGAATTGGGGCCAGATCAGCCCCAGCATTTT. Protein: CASSELGPDQPQHF.

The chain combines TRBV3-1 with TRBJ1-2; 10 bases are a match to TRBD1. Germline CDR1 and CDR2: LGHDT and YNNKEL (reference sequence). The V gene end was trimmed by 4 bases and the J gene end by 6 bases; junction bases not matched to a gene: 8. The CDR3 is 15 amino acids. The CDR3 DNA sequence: TGTGCCAGCAGCCCAGGCGCCGGGACAGGGGATGGCTACACCTTC. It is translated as CASSPGAGTGDGYTF.

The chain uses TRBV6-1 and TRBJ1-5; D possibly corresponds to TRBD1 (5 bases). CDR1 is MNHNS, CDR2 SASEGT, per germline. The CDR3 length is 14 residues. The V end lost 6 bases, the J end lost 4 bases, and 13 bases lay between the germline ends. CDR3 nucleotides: TGTGCCAGCAGGACGGGACTCTCAAATCAGCCCCAGCATTTT. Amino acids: CASRTGLSNQPQHF.

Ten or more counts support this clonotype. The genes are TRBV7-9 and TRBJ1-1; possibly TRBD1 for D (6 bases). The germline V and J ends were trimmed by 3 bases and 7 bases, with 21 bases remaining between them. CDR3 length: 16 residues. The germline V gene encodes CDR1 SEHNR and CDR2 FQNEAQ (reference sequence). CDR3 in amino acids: CASSLVTGRVDFEAFF. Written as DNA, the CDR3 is TGTGCCAGCAGCTTGGTGACAGGTCGTGTAGACTTTGAAGCTTTCTTT.

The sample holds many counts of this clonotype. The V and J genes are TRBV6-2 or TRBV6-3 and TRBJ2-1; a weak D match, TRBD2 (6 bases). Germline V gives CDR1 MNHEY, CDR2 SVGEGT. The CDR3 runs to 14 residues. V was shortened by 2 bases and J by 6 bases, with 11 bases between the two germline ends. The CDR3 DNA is TGTGCCAGCAGTTACGCGGGATTGGTCAATGAGCAGTTCTTC. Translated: CASSYAGLVNEQFF.

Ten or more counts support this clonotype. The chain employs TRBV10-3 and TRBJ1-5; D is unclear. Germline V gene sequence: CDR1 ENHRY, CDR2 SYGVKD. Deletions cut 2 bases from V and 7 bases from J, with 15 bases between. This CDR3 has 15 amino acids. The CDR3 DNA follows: TGTGCCATCAGTGAGATAACCGTAGGAGGGCAGCCCCAGCATTTT. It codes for CAISEITVGGQPQHF.

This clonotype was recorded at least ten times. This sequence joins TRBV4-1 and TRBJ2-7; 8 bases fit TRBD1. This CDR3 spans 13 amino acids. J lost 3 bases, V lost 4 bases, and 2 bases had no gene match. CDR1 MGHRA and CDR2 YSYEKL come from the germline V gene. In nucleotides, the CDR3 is TGCGCCAGCAGCCGAGGGACAGGCTACGAGCAGTACTTC. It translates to CASSRGTGYEQYF.

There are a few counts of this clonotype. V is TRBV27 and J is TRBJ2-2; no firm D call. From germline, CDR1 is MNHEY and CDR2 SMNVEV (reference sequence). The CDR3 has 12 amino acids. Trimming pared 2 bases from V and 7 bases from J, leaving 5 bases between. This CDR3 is CASSLGLGELFF. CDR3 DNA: TGTGCCAGCAGTTTAGGGCTCGGGGAGCTGTTTTTT.

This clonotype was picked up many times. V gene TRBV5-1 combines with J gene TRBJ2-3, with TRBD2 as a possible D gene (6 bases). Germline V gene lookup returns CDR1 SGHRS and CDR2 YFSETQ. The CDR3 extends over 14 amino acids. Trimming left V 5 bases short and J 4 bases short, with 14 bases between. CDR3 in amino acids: CASSGGSSADTQYF. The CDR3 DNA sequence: TGCGCCAGCAGTGGGGGGAGTAGCGCAGATACGCAGTATTTT.

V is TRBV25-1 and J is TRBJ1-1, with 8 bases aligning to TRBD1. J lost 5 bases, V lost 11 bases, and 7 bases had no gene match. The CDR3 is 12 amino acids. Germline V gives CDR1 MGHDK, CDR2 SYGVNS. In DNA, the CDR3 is TGTGCCGGAAACAGGGGGTTGACTGAAGCTTTCTTT. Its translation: CAGNRGLTEAFF.

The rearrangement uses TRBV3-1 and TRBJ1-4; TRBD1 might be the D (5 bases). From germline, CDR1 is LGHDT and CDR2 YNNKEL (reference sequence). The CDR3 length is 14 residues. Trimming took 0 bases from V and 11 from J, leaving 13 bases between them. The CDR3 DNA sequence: TGTGCCAGCAGCCAAGATGGGGGAGGGAGGAAACTGTTTTTT. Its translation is CASSQDGGGRKLFF.

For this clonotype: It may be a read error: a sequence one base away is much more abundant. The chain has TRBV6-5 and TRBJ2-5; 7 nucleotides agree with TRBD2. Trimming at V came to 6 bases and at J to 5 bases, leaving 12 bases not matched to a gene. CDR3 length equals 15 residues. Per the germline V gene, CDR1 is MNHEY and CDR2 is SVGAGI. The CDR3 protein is CASRGGGEAWETQYF. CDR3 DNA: TGTGCCAGCAGGGGGGGAGGGGAGGCTTGGGAGACCCAGTACTTC.

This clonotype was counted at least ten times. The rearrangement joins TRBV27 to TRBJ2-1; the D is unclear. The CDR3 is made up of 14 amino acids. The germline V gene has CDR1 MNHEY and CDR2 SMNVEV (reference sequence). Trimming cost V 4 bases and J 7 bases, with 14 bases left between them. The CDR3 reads CASSSGPDENEQFF. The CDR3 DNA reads TGTGCCAGCAGTTCCGGACCTGATGAGAATGAGCAGTTCTTC.

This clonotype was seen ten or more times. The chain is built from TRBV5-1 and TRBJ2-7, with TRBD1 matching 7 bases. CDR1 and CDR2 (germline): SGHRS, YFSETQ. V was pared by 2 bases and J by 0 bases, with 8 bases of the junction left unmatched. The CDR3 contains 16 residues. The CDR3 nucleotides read TGCGCCAGCAGCTTCACGACAGGGACCAGCTCCTACGAGCAGTACTTC. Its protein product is CASSFTTGTSSYEQYF. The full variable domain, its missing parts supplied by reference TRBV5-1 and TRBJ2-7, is KAGVTQTPRYLIKTRGQQVTLSCSPISGHRSVSWYQQTPGQGLQFLFEYFSETQRNKGNFPGRFSGRQFSNSRSEMNVSTLELGDSALYLCASSFTTGTSSYEQYFGPGTRLTVT.

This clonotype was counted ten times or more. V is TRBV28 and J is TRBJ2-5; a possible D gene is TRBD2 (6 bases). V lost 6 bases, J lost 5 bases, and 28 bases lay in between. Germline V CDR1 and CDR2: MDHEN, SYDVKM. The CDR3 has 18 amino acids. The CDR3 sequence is CASRWDRYSGGPRETQYF. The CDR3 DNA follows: TGTGCCAGCAGATGGGATCGATATTCCGGAGGGCCGCGGGAGACCCAGTACTTC.

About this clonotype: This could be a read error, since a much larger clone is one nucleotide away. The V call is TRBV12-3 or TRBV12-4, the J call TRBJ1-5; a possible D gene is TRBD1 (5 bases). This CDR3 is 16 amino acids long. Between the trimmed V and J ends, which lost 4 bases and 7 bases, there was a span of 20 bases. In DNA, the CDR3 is TGTGCCAGCAGTTCCCAAAGAGGGGTGGTAGAGCAGCCCCAGCATTTT. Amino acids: CASSSQRGVVEQPQHF.

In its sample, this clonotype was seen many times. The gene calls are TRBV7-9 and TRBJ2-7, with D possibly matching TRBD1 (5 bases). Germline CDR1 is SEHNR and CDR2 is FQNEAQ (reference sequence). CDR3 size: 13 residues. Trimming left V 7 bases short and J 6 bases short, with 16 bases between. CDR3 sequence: CASTSIGAGEQYF. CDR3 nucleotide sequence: TGTGCCAGCACCTCTATAGGGGCTGGCGAGCAGTACTTC.

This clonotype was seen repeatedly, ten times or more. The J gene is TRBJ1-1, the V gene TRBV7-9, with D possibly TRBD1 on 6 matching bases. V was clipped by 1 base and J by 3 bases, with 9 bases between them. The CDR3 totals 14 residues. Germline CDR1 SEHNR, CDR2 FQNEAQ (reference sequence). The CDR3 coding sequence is TGTGCCAGCAGCTTAGGGACAGCTGACACTGAAGCTTTCTTT. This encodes CASSLGTADTEAFF.

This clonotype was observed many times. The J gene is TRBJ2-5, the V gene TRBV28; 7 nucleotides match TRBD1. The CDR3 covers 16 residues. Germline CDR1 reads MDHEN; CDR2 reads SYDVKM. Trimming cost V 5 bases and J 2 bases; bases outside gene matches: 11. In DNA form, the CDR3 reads TGTGCCAGCAGTGTACTGGCCGGGACAGATCAAGAGACCCAGTACTTC. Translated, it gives CASSVLAGTDQETQYF.

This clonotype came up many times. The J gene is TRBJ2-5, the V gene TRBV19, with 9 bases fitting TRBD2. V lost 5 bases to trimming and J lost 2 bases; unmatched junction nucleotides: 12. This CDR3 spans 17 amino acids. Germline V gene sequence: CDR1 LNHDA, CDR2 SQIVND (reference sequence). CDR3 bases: TGTGCCAGTAGTTCCGGAGGCAGCGGGAGGAAACAAGAGACCCAGTACTTC. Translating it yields CASSSGGSGRKQETQYF.

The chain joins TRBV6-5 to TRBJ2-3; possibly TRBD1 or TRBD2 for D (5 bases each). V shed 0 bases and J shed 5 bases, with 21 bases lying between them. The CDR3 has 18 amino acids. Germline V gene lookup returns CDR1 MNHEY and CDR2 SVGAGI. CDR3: CASSYSTFAGSPLDTQYF. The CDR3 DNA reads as TGTGCCAGCAGTTACTCCACCTTCGCAGGGAGCCCCTTAGATACGCAGTATTTT.

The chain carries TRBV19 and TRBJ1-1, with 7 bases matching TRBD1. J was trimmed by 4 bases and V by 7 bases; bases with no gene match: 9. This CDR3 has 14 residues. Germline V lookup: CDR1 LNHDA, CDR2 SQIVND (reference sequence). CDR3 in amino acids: CASNPDRSFTEAFF. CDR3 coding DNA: TGTGCCAGTAACCCGGACAGGTCGTTCACTGAAGCTTTCTTT.

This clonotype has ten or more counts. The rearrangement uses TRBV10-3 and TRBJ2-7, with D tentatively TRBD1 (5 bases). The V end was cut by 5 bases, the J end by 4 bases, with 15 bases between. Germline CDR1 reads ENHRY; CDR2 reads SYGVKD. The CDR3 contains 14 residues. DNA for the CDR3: TGTGCCATCAGTCAGGATAGGGGCGCGTACGAGCAGTACTTC. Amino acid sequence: CAISQDRGAYEQYF.

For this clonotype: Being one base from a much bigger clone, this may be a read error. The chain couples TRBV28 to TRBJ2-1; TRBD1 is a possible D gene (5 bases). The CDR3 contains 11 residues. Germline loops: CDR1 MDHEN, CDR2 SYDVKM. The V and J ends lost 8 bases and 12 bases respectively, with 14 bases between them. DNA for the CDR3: TGTGCCAGCGACAGTGGTATTGGGCAGTTCTTC. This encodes CASDSGIGQFF.

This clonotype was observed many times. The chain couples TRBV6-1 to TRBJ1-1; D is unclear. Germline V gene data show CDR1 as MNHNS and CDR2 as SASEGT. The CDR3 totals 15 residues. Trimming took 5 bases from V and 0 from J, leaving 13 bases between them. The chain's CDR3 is CASSYNALMNTEAFF. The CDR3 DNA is TGTGCCAGCAGTTATAACGCCCTAATGAACACTGAAGCTTTCTTT.

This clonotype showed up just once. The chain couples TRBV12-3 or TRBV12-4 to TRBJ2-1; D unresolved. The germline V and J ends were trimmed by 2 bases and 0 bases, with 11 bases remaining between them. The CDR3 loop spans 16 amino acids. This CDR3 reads CASSLKADLSYNEQFF. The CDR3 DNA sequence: TGTGCCAGCAGTTTAAAGGCAGACCTCTCCTACAATGAGCAGTTCTTC.